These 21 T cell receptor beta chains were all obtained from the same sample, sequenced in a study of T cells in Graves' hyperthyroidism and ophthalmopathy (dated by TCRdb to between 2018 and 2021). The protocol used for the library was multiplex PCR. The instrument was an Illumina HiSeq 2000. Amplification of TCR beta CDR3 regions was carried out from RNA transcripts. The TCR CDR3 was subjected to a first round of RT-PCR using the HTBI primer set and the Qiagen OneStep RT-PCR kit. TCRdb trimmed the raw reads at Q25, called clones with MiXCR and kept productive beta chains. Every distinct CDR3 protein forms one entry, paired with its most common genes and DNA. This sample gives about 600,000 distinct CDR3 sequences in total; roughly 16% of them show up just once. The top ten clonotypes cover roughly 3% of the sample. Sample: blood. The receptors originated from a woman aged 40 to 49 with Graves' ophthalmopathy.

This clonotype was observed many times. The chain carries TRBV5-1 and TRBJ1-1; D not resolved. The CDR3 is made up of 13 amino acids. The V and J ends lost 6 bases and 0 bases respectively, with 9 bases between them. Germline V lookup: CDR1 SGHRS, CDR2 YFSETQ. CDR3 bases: TGCGCCAGCACGGGTGAGATGAACACTGAAGCTTTCTTT. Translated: CASTGEMNTEAFF.

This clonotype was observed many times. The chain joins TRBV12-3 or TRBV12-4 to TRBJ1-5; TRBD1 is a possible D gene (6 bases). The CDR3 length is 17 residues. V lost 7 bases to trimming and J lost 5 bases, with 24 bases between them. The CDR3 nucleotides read TGTGCCAGCACCGACTGGGGAGACAGGCGAGGTGATCAGCCCCAGCATTTT. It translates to CASTDWGDRRGDQPQHF.

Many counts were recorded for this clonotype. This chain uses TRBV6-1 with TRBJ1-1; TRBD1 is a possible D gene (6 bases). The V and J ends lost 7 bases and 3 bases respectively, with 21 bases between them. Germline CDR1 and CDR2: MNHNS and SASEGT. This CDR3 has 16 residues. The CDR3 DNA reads TGTGCCAGCAAGACCCTTACGAGGGGGACGGACACTGAAGCTTTCTTT. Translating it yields CASKTLTRGTDTEAFF.

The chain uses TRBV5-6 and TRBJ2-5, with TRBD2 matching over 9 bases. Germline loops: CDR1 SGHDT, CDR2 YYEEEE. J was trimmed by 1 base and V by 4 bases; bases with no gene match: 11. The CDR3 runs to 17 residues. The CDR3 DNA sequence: TGTGCCAGCAGCCCCGGGGGGGCTAGCGGGGCCCAAGAGACCCAGTACTTC. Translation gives CASSPGGASGAQETQYF.

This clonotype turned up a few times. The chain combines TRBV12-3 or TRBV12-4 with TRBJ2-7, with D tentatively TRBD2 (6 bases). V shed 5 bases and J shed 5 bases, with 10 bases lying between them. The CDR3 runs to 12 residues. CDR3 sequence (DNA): TGTGCCAGCAGTGCCGGGACTGACGAGCAGTACTTC. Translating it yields CASSAGTDEQYF.

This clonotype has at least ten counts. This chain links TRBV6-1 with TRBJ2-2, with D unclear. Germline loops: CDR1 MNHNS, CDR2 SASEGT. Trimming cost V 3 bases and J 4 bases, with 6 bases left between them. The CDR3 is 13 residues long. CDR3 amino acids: CASSDGVTGELFF. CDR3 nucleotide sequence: TGTGCCAGCAGTGATGGAGTCACCGGGGAGCTGTTTTTT.

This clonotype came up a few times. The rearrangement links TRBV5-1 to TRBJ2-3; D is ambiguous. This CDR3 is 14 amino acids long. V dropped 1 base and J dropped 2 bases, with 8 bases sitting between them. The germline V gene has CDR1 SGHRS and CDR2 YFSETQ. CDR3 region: CASSLTVFTDTQYF. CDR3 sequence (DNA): TGCGCCAGCAGCTTGACAGTCTTCACAGATACGCAGTATTTT. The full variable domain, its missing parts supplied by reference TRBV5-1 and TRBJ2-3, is KAGVTQTPRYLIKTRGQQVTLSCSPISGHRSVSWYQQTPGQGLQFLFEYFSETQRNKGNFPGRFSGRQFSNSRSEMNVSTLELGDSALYLCASSLTVFTDTQYFGPGTRLTVL.

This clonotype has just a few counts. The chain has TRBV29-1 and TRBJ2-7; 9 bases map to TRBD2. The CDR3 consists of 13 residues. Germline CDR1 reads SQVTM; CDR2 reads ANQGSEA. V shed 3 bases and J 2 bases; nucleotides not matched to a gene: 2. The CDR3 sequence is CSVEVAGAYEQYF. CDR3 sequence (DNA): TGCAGCGTTGAGGTAGCGGGAGCCTACGAGCAGTACTTC.

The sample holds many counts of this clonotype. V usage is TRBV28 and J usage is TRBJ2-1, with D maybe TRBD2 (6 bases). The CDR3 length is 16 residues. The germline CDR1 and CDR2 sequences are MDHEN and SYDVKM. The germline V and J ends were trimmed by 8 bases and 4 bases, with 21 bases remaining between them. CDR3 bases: TGTGCCAGCCTTCCGGGACTCGGCGGAGGGTACAATGAGCAGTTCTTC. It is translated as CASLPGLGGGYNEQFF.

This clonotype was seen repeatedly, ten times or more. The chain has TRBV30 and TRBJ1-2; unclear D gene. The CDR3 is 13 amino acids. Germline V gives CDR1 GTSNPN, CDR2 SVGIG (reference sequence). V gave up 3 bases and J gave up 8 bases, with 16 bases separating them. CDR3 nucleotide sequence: TGTGCCTGGAGAAAGGACGGCCGCGGGGGCTACACCTTC. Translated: CAWRKDGRGGYTF.

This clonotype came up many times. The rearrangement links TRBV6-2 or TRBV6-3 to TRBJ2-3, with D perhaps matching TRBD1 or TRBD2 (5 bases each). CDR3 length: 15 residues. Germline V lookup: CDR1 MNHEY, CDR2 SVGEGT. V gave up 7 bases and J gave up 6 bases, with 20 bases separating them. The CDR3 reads CASISGTPRRDTQYF. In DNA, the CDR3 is TGTGCCAGCATCTCCGGGACCCCCCGGCGGGATACGCAGTATTTT.

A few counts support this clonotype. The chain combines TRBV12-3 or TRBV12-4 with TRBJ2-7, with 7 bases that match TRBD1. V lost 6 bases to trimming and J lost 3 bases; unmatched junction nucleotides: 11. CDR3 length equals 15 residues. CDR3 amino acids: CASSSRRTGYYEQYF. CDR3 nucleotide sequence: TGTGCCAGCAGCTCCCGTAGGACAGGTTACTACGAGCAGTACTTC.

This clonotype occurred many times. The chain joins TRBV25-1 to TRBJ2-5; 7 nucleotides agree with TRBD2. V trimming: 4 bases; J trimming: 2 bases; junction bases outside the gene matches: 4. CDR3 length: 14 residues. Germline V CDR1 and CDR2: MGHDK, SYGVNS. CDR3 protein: CASSVRGGQETQYF. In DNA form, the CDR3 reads TGTGCCAGCAGTGTTAGGGGAGGGCAAGAGACCCAGTACTTC.

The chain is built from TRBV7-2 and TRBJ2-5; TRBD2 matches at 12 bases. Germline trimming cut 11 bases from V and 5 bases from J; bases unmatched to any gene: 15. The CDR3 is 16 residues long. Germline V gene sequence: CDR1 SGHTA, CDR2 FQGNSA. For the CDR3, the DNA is TGTGCCCTAGCTAGAAGGCTAGCGGGGGGGCGTGAGACCCAGTACTTC. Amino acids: CALARRLAGGRETQYF. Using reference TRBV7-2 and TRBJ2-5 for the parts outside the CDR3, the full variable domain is GAGVSQSPSNKVTEKGKDVELRCDPISGHTALYWYRQSLGQGLEFLIYFQGNSAPDKSGLPSDRFSAERTGGSVSTLTIQRTQQEDSAVYLCALARRLAGGRETQYFGPGTRLLVL.

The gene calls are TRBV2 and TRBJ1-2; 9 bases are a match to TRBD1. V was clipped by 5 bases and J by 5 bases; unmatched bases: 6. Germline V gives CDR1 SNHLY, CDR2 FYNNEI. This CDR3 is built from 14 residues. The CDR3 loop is CASSNPGTGYGYTF. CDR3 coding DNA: TGTGCCAGCAGTAATCCCGGGACAGGGTATGGCTACACCTTC.

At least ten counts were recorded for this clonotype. CDR3 loop: CASSLNANEQFF. DNA for the CDR3: TGCGCCAGCAGCTTGAATGCAAATGAGCAGTTCTTC. This rearrangement joins TRBV5-1 to TRBJ2-1; D remains unclear. V gave up 1 base and J gave up 7 bases, with 6 bases separating them. The CDR3 is 12 residues long. In germline, CDR1 is SGHRS, CDR2 YFSETQ.

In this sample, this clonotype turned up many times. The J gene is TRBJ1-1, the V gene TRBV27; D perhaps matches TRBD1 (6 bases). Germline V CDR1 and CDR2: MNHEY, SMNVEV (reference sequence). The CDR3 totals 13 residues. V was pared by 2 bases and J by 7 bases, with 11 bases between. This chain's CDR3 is CASSLPSTGEAFF. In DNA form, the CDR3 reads TGTGCCAGCAGTTTACCCTCGACAGGTGAAGCTTTCTTT.

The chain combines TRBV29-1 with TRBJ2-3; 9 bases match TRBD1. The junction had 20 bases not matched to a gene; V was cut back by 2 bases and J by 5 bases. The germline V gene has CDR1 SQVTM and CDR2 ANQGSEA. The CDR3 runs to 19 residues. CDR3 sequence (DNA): TGCAGCGTTGAAATGCAACAGGGGGCACGCGGCATTCATGGAGATACGCAGTATTTT. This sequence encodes CSVEMQQGARGIHGDTQYF.

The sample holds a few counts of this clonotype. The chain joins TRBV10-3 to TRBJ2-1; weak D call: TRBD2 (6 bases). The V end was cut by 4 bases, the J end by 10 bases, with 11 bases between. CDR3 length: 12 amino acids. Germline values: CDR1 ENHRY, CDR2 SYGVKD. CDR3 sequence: CAISVSGREQFF. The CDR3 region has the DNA TGTGCCATCAGTGTTTCGGGGAGGGAGCAGTTCTTC.

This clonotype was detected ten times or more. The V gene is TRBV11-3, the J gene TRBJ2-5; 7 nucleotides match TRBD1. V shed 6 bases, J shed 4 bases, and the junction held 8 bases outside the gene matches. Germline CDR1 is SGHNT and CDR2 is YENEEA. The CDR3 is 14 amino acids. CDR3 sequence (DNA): TGTGCCAGCAGTACCAGGGGGATTTTAGAGACCCAGTACTTC. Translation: CASSTRGILETQYF.

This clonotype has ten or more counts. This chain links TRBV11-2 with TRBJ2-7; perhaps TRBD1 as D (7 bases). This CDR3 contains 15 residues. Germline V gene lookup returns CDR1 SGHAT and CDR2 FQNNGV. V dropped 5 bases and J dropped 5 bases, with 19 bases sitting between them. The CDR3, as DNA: TGTGCCAGCAGCCGAGGGTCAGGGGGAGGAAACGAGCAGTACTTC. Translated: CASSRGSGGGNEQYF.